This TCR beta chain was retrieved from a study of shared clonotypes between healthy human individuals. Assay execution took place at the deep level. Some clones are missing from TCRdb's copy, which holds only in-frame ones; the method was immunoSEQ multiplex PCR. The sample has just over 2,000,000 clones, 85% to 95% seen once. The donor population consisted of healthy HIV-negative adults with no recent acute infections or vaccinations. V was cut by 2 bases and J by 4 bases, with 12 bases left in between. Germline CDR1 is MDHEN and CDR2 is SYDVKM. The CDR3 extends over 15 amino acids. The sequenced sample consisted of naive CD4+ T cells sorted from blood. Subset meaning: CD45RA+ positively selected. The chain joins TRBV28 to TRBJ1-5; D is undetermined. This receptor was taken from a man between 18 and 29 years old in good health. The CDR3 region is CASSLVSFRNQPQHF. The CDR3 region has the DNA TGTGCCAGCAGTTTAGTATCCTTTAGGAATCAGCCCCAGCATTTT.